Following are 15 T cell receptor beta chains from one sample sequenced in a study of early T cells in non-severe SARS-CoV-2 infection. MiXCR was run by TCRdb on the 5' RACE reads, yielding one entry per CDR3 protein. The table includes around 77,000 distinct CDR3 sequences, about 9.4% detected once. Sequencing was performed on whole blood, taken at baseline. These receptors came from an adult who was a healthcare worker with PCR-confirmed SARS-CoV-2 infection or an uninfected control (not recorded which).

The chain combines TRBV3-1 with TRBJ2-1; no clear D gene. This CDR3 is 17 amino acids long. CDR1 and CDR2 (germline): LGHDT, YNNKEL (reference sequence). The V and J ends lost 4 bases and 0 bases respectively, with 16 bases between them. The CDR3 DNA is TGTGCCAGCAGCCCTCAAGGATACATGAGCTCCTACAATGAGCAGTTCTTC. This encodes CASSPQGYMSSYNEQFF.

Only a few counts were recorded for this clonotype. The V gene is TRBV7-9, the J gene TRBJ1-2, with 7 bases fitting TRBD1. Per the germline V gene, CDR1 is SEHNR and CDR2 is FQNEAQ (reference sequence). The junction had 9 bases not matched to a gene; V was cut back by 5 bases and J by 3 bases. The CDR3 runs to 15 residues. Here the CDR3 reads CASSPRDRLHYGYTF. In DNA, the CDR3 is TGTGCCAGCAGCCCAAGGGACAGACTTCACTATGGCTACACCTTC.

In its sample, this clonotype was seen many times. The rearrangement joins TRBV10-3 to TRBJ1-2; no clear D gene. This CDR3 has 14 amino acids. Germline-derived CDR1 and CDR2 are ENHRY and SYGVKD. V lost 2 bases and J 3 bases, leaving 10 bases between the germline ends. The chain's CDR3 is CAISEREGYYGYTF. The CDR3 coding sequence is TGTGCCATCAGTGAGAGGGAGGGATACTATGGCTACACCTTC.

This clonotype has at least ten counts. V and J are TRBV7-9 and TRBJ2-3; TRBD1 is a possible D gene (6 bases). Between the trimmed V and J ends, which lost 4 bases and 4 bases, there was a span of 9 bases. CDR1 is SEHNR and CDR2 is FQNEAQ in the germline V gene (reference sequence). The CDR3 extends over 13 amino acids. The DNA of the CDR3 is TGTGCCAGCAGCTCGGCAGGGGCAGATACGCAGTATTTT. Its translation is CASSSAGADTQYF.

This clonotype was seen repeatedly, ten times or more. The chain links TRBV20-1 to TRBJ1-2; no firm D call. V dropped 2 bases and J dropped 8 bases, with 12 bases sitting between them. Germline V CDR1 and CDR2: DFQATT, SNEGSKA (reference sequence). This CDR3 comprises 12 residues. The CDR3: CSARNTLVGYTF. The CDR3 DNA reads TGCAGTGCTAGAAATACATTGGTCGGCTACACCTTC.

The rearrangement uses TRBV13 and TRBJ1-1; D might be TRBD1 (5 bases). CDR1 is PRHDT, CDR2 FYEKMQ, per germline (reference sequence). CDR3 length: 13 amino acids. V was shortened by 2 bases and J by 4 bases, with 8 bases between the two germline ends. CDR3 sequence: CASSLRGPTEAFF. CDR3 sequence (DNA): TGTGCCAGCAGCTTACGGGGCCCCACTGAAGCTTTCTTT.

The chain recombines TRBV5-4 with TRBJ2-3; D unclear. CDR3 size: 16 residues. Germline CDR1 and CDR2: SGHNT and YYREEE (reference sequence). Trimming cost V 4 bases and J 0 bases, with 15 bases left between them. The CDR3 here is CASSPETGPSTDTQYF. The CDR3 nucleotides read TGTGCCAGCAGCCCCGAGACGGGTCCTAGCACAGATACGCAGTATTTT.

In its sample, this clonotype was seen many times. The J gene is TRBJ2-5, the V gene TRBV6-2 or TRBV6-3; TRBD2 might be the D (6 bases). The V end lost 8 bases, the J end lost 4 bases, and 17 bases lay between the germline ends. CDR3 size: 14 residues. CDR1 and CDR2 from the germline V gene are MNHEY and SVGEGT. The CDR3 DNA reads TGTGCCAGCCACCCTGCGGGGAGAGGAGAGACCCAGTACTTC. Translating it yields CASHPAGRGETQYF.

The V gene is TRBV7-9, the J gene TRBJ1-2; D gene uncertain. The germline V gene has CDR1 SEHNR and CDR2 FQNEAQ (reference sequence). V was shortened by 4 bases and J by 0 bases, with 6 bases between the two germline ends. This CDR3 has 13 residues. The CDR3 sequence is CASSSGPNYGYTF. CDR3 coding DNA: TGTGCCAGCAGCTCCGGGCCTAACTATGGCTACACCTTC.

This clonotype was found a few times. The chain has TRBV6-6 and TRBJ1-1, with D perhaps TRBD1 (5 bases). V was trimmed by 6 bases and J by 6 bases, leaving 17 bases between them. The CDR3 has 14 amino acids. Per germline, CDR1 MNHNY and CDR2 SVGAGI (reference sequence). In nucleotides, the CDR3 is TGTGCCAGCAGAATACAGGCCTCAGCAGCTGAAGCTTTCTTT. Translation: CASRIQASAAEAFF.

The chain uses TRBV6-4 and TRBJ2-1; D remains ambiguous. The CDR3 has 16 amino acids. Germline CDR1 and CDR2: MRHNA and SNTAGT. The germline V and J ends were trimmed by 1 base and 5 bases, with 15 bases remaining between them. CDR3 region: CASSDWSASSHNEQFF. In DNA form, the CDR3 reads TGTGCCAGCAGTGACTGGTCAGCCTCTAGTCACAATGAGCAGTTCTTC.

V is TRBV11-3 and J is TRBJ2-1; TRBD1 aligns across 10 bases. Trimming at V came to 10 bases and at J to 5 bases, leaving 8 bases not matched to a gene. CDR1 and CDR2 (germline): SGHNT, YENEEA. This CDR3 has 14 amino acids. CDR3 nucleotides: TGTGCCACCAACCCGGGACAGGGGAACAATGAGCAGTTCTTC. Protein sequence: CATNPGQGNNEQFF.

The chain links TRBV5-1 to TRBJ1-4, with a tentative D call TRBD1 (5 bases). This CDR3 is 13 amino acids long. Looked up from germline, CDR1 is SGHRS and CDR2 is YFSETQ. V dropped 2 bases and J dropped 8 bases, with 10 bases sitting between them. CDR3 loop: CASSFLEGEKLFF. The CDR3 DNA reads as TGCGCCAGCAGCTTCCTAGAGGGGGAAAAACTGTTTTTT.

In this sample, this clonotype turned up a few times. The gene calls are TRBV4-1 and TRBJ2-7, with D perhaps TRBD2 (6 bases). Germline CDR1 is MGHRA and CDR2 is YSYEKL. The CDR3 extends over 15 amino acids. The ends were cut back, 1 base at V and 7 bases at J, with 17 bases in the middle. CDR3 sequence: CASSQGGLAPGEQYF. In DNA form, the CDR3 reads TGCGCCAGCAGCCAAGGGGGACTGGCCCCGGGAGAGCAGTACTTC.

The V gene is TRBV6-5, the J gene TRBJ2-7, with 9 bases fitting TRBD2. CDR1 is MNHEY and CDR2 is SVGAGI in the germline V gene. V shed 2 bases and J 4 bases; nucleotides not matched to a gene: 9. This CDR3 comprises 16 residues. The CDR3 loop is CASSYGPSGEIYEQYF. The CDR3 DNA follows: TGTGCCAGCAGTTACGGGCCTAGCGGGGAAATTTACGAGCAGTACTTC.